Presented here are 24 T cell receptor beta chains from one specimen sequenced in a study of blood T cells in healthy people across ages. For the second PCR, which ran for roughly 7 to 11 cycles, a sample-barcoded 5' primer and a J-beta primer mix were used. MiXCR was run by TCRdb on the 5' RACE reads, yielding one entry per CDR3 protein. The sample includes 1.2 million to 1.5 million distinct CDR3 sequences, approximately 60% of them seen just once. The specimen was blood. The source is a man aged 18 to 30 in good health.

The chain recombines TRBV3-1 with TRBJ2-3; no firm D call. The V end was cut by 0 bases, the J end by 2 bases, with 15 bases between. The CDR3 covers 17 residues. Germline assignment: CDR1 LGHDT and CDR2 YNNKEL (reference sequence). CDR3 in amino acids: CASSQDIGASVTDTQYF. Here the CDR3 DNA reads TGTGCCAGCAGCCAAGATATAGGTGCCTCCGTCACAGATACGCAGTATTTT.

The chain joins TRBV12-3 or TRBV12-4 to TRBJ1-2; D is undetermined. V was shortened by 7 bases and J by 11 bases, with 20 bases between the two germline ends. This CDR3 spans 13 amino acids. The CDR3 DNA follows: TGTGCCAGCACCCAACTTTTGGTTGGCGTTTACACCTTC. Its translation is CASTQLLVGVYTF.

This chain uses TRBV6-1 with TRBJ2-5; D perhaps matches TRBD1 (6 bases). The tail of the sequence fits TRBJ2-7 better, so the J call may be wrong. The CDR3 covers 14 residues. The germline gives CDR1 MNHNS, CDR2 SASEGT. The CDR3 nucleotides read TGTGCCAGCAGTGACGGCTTGGGGGCTGGCGAGCAGTACTTC. Its protein is CASSDGLGAGEQYF.

The sample holds a few counts of this clonotype. V gene TRBV4-1 combines with J gene TRBJ2-5; 10 bases align to TRBD1. Germline assignment: CDR1 MGHRA and CDR2 YSYEKL. With 2 bases clipped from V and 4 bases from J, the junction kept 7 bases outside the gene matches. CDR3 length equals 16 residues. Here the CDR3 DNA reads TGCGCCAGCAGCCAATTTTCGGGACAGGGGAGAGAGACCCAGTACTTC. Translated, it gives CASSQFSGQGRETQYF.

This chain joins TRBV5-5 and TRBJ2-1; possible D gene TRBD2, 7 bases. V was shortened by 6 bases and J by 6 bases, with 19 bases between the two germline ends. The CDR3 runs 15 residues. The germline V gene encodes CDR1 SGHKS and CDR2 YYEKEE (reference sequence). The CDR3 spells CASTRVGGAFNEQFF. DNA for the CDR3: TGTGCCAGCACCCGGGTTGGGGGGGCCTTCAATGAGCAGTTCTTC. Complete variable domain (other parts from reference TRBV5-5 and TRBJ2-1): DAGVTQSPTHLIKTRGQQVTLRCSPISGHKSVSWYQQVLGQGPQFIFQYYEKEERGRGNFPDRFSARQFPNYSSELNVNALLLGDSALYLCASTRVGGAFNEQFFGPGTRLTVL.

In nucleotides, the CDR3 is TGTGCCAGCAGCTTAGGACAGGGGAGGGCGACTGAAGCTTTCTTT. Encoded protein: CASSLGQGRATEAFF. V and J are TRBV7-2 and TRBJ1-1, with 8 bases identical to TRBD1. The CDR3 runs to 15 residues. V gave up 1 base and J gave up 5 bases; unmatched junction bases: 6. Germline loops: CDR1 SGHTA, CDR2 FQGNSA.

The chain links TRBV6-5 to TRBJ1-4; D may be TRBD1 (5 bases). Germline V lookup: CDR1 MNHEY, CDR2 SVGAGI. Between the trimmed V and J ends, which lost 2 bases and 4 bases, there was a span of 23 bases. The CDR3 runs 19 residues. The CDR3 coding sequence is TGTGCCAGCAGTTACCCCCATTTGCTAGAAGGGGCTGTTAATGAAAAACTGTTTTTT. Protein sequence: CASSYPHLLEGAVNEKLFF.

This chain uses TRBV11-2 with TRBJ2-3; 7 bases are a match to TRBD2. The CDR3 extends over 17 amino acids. The V segment lost 0 bases and the J segment 2 bases; nucleotides outside the gene matches: 8. CDR1 is SGHAT and CDR2 is FQNNGV in the germline V gene. For the CDR3, the DNA is TGTGCCAGCAGCTTAGATGGGGAGGGAGGTAACACAGATACGCAGTATTTT. It specifies CASSLDGEGGNTDTQYF.

This clonotype was detected only once. The rearrangement links TRBV20-1 to TRBJ1-5; D is unclear. Trimming shortened V by 1 base and J by 4 bases, and 14 bases separated the two germline ends. In germline, CDR1 is DFQATT, CDR2 SNEGSKA (reference sequence). CDR3 size: 15 residues. CDR3 residues: CSARVDGRRNQPQHF. The CDR3 DNA sequence: TGCAGTGCTAGAGTTGACGGAAGGAGGAATCAGCCCCAGCATTTT.

This chain connects TRBV15 to TRBJ2-4, with 11 bases aligning to TRBD2. CDR1 LNHNV and CDR2 YYDKDF come from the germline V gene (reference sequence). V gave up 0 bases and J gave up 1 base; unmatched junction bases: 11. The CDR3 is 20 amino acids. CDR3 DNA sequence: TGTGCCACCAGCAGAGATAGAGGGGATAGCGGGAGGGGTGCCAAAAACATTCAGTACTTC. Amino acids: CATSRDRGDSGRGAKNIQYF.

This clonotype turned up a few times. CDR3 sequence (DNA): TGCGCCAGCAGCTGGCGAGACAGGTCCGGCGAGCAGTACTTC. This gives the protein CASSWRDRSGEQYF. This chain joins TRBV5-1 and TRBJ2-4; tentative D call: TRBD1 (6 bases). The J call could be wrong; TRBJ2-7 is a better fit for the DNA end. The V gene's germline CDR1 is SGHRS and CDR2 YFSETQ. The CDR3 has 14 amino acids.

This clonotype has just a few counts. V gene TRBV2 combines with J gene TRBJ2-5; D remains ambiguous. Trimming removed 3 bases at V and 0 bases at J, with 5 bases between. The CDR3 loop spans 13 amino acids. Germline loops: CDR1 SNHLY, CDR2 FYNNEI. The CDR3 nucleotides read TGTGCCAGCAGTGAGACTCACCAAGAGACCCAGTACTTC. Translated, it gives CASSETHQETQYF.

The rearrangement links TRBV6-5 to TRBJ1-2; 7 bases are a match to TRBD1. Trimming at V came to 4 bases and at J to 5 bases, leaving 10 bases not matched to a gene. This CDR3 contains 15 residues. Per the germline V gene, CDR1 is MNHEY and CDR2 is SVGAGI. CDR3 coding DNA: TGTGCCAGCAGTTCGCCGGGGAGGGGGCGATATGGCTACACCTTC. Its protein is CASSSPGRGRYGYTF.

This clonotype has just a few counts. V is TRBV20-1 and J is TRBJ2-1; the match to TRBD2 covers 9 bases. Germline V gives CDR1 DFQATT, CDR2 SNEGSKA (reference sequence). The trim removed 3 bases at V and 6 bases at J, leaving 6 bases unmatched. The CDR3 is made up of 14 amino acids. This CDR3 reads CSASVAGAANEQFF. CDR3 nucleotide sequence: TGCAGTGCTAGTGTAGCGGGAGCTGCCAATGAGCAGTTCTTC.

The rearrangement links TRBV4-3 to TRBJ1-6; D gene unclear. This CDR3 spans 14 amino acids. Germline V gives CDR1 LGHNA, CDR2 YSLEER. V lost 0 bases and J 10 bases, leaving 10 bases between the germline ends. Here the CDR3 reads CASSQEDEGSPLHF. CDR3 bases: TGCGCCAGCAGCCAAGAGGACGAGGGATCACCCCTCCACTTT.

The chain couples TRBV19 to TRBJ1-5; 9 nucleotides match TRBD1. CDR3 size: 15 residues. Germline V CDR1 and CDR2: LNHDA, SQIVND (reference sequence). V dropped 8 bases and J dropped 4; count of bases not matched to a gene: 9. For the CDR3, the DNA is TGTGCCAGTGCGTTCACAGGGGGCGCAAATCAGCCCCAGCATTTT. The encoded protein is CASAFTGGANQPQHF.

The chain employs TRBV6-5 and TRBJ1-2; D might be TRBD1 (6 bases). V shed 6 bases and J shed 4 bases, with 12 bases lying between them. CDR3 length: 13 amino acids. Looked up from germline, CDR1 is MNHEY and CDR2 is SVGAGI. The CDR3 DNA follows: TGTGCCAGCAGCCAAGGGGACATCTATGGCTACACCTTC. It encodes CASSQGDIYGYTF.

This clonotype was recorded a few times. V gene TRBV27 combines with J gene TRBJ2-4; tentatively, D is TRBD1 (6 bases). The J call may be mistaken, given a closer DNA end match to TRBJ2-7. CDR1 and CDR2 (germline): MNHEY, SMNVEV (reference sequence). The CDR3 covers 14 residues. CDR3 in amino acids: CASMQGSISYEQYF. The CDR3 nucleotides read TGTGCCAGCATGCAGGGGTCTATCTCCTACGAGCAGTACTTC.

A remark on this clonotype: At one boundary the junction diverges from the germline segment, which might be a read error. The chain uses TRBV6-5 and TRBJ1-6; D might be TRBD1 (6 bases). The CDR3 is 14 residues long. Germline-derived CDR1 and CDR2 are MNHEY and SVGAGI. CDR3 coding DNA: TGTGCCGGCAGTTACAGGGTGGATAATTCACCCCTCCACTTT. The encoded protein is CAGSYRVDNSPLHF.

The chain joins TRBV6-5 to TRBJ2-4, with a possible D match to TRBD2 (5 bases). The J call is uncertain, as TRBJ2-7 better fits the DNA end. CDR1 and CDR2 (germline): MNHEY, SVGAGI. The CDR3 spans 13 residues. The CDR3 sequence is CASSSDTRREQYF. CDR3 nucleotide sequence: TGTGCCAGCAGTTCAGACACTAGACGCGAGCAGTACTTC.

The chain combines TRBV6-5 with TRBJ2-7; D is unresolved. Germline CDR1 and CDR2: MNHEY and SVGAGI. V dropped 0 bases and J dropped 3 bases, with 15 bases sitting between them. The length of the CDR3 is 16 residues. The CDR3 DNA sequence: TGTGCCAGCAGTTACTCGCTGGACGCAAGGGTCTACGAGCAGTACTTC. Its translation: CASSYSLDARVYEQYF.

J is TRBJ2-5 and V is TRBV5-1; possibly TRBD2 for D (5 bases). The germline CDR1 and CDR2 sequences are SGHRS and YFSETQ. V lost 4 bases and J lost 2, with 21 bases in between. The CDR3 sequence is 17 residues long. CDR3 in DNA: TGCGCCAGCAGCCCAGACCCCCTAATGAGGGAGCAAGAGACCCAGTACTTC. It translates to CASSPDPLMREQETQYF.

J is TRBJ2-1 and V is TRBV4-2, with TRBD2 identical over 14 bases. The J segment lost 8 bases and the V segment lost 2 bases, leaving 17 bases of the junction unmatched. The CDR3 length is 20 residues. From germline, CDR1 is LGHNA and CDR2 YNFKEQ. This CDR3 is CASSQIAGLSGLAGGDEQFF. The DNA for the CDR3 is TGTGCCAGCAGCCAAATCGCCGGCCTTTCAGGACTAGCGGGGGGCGATGAGCAGTTCTTC.

This rearrangement joins TRBV20-1 to TRBJ2-5, with D possibly being TRBD2 (6 bases). With 3 bases removed from V and 2 bases from J, the gap between germline ends came to 10 bases. From germline, CDR1 is DFQATT and CDR2 SNEGSKA (reference sequence). The CDR3 length is 13 residues. CDR3 coding DNA: TGCAGTGCTAGGTCCGGGGGACAAGAGACCCAGTACTTC. This encodes CSARSGGQETQYF.